The source of this T cell receptor beta chain is a study of T cell repertoires in cytomegalovirus infection. As for the study in general: Public TCR beta signatures marked donors with CMV infection and the matching HLA.

This clonotype turned up a few times. Its cognate antigen is unknown. Study-level results: Within the response measured ex vivo, HLA-C-restricted CMV-specific TCR beta clonotypes were dominant. Frequencies of public TCR beta families were cumulated, and this identified carriers of CMV plus the relevant HLA.

MiXCR, applied by TCRdb to the reads, yields one record per CDR3 protein. The table lists a few hundred thousand distinct CDR3 sequences, about a sixth of them singletons. The TCR comes from a human donor in good health (CMV status not recorded). Some clones in this sample may be carry-over from other donors' samples. The sample comprised PBMCs.

The CDR3 DNA is TGCAGTGCCCGGGCTCCTCAAGGGACAGATACGCAGTATTTT. Residues: CSARAPQGTDTQYF. The chain joins TRBV20-1 to TRBJ2-3, with D unresolved. Germline V gene lookup returns CDR1 DFQATT and CDR2 SNEGSKA (reference sequence). This CDR3 region has 14 residues. The V and J ends lost 6 bases and 3 bases respectively, with 16 bases between them.